Listed below are T cell receptor beta chains from one sample, sequenced in a study of cytotoxic CD8 clonotypes in ibrutinib-treated CLL. Assay used: immunoSEQ multiplex PCR; TCRdb lists only in-frame clones, some missing. The repertoire consists of about 160,000 clones, with roughly 86% occurring once and the leading ten covering roughly 2%. The input for sequencing was PBMCs, taken after 12 months of ibrutinib treatment. The origin of the receptors is a human donor with chronic lymphocytic leukemia. Each CDR3 is given with its conserved first and last residue. D genes are given only for firm matches. Rows may omit the clone size; those that give it use once, few, many or a size class.

j_call: TRBJ2-2; d_call: NA; v_call: TRBV5-1; clone_size: NA; cdr3_aa: CASSLASRRADTGELFF; cdr3_nt: TGCGCCAGCAGCTTGGCCTCCCGGAGGGCGGACACCGGGGAGCTGTTTTTT
j_call: TRBJ1-2; d_call: TRBD1; v_call: TRBV6-1; clone_size: NA; cdr3_aa: CASSVSDRVGYTF; cdr3_nt: TGTGCCAGCAGTGTGTCGGACAGGGTTGGCTACACCTTC
j_call: TRBJ2-7; d_call: NA; v_call: TRBV27; clone_size: NA; cdr3_aa: CASSPSRDKYHEQYF; cdr3_nt: TGTGCCAGCAGTCCTAGTCGGGACAAGTACCACGAGCAGTACTTC
j_call: TRBJ2-5; d_call: NA; v_call: TRBV5-1; clone_size: NA; cdr3_aa: CASSLVAAGEETQYF; cdr3_nt: TGCGCCAGCAGCTTGGTGGCGGCCGGCGAAGAGACCCAGTACTTC
j_call: TRBJ2-2; d_call: TRBD2; v_call: TRBV4-1; clone_size: NA; cdr3_aa: CASSQTSGRLGYGELFF; cdr3_nt: TGCGCCAGCAGCCAAACTAGCGGGAGGCTTGGTTACGGGGAGCTGTTTTTT
j_call: TRBJ1-2; d_call: TRBD1; v_call: TRBV7-9; clone_size: NA; cdr3_aa: CASSSVPGQGNYGYTF; cdr3_nt: TGTGCCAGCAGTTCCGTCCCGGGACAGGGAAACTATGGCTACACCTTC
j_call: TRBJ2-1; d_call: TRBD1; v_call: TRBV6-1; clone_size: NA; cdr3_aa: CASGDRTGGRSEQFF; cdr3_nt: TGTGCCAGCGGGGACCGGACAGGGGGTCGGAGTGAGCAGTTCTTC
j_call: TRBJ2-7; d_call: TRBD1; v_call: TRBV29-1; clone_size: NA; cdr3_aa: CSVGGTGGAFEQYF; cdr3_nt: TGCAGCGTTGGGGGGACAGGGGGCGCATTCGAGCAGTACTTC
j_call: TRBJ1-5; d_call: NA; v_call: TRBV7-3; clone_size: NA; cdr3_aa: CASSLRVNQGRCQPQHF; cdr3_nt: TGTGCCAGCAGCTTAAGAGTCAATCAGGGGAGATGTCAGCCCCAGCATTTT
j_call: TRBJ1-1; d_call: NA; v_call: TRBV27; clone_size: NA; cdr3_aa: CASSSRQATEAFF; cdr3_nt: TGTGCCAGCAGTTCGAGACAGGCCACTGAAGCTTTCTTT
j_call: TRBJ2-7; d_call: TRBD1; v_call: TRBV7-2; clone_size: once; cdr3_aa: CASSFIDRGLYEQYF; cdr3_nt: TGTGCCAGCAGCTTCATTGACAGGGGGCTATACGAGCAGTACTTC
j_call: TRBJ1-5; d_call: NA; v_call: TRBV18; clone_size: NA; cdr3_aa: CASSLGTGTTGSNQPQHF; cdr3_nt: TGTGCCAGCTCCCTGGGAACCGGGACAACCGGTAGCAATCAGCCCCAGCATTTT
j_call: TRBJ2-1; d_call: TRBD2; v_call: TRBV7-8; clone_size: NA; cdr3_aa: CASSGTSGGSHEQFF; cdr3_nt: TGTGCCAGCAGCGGAACTAGCGGGGGATCTCATGAGCAGTTCTTC
j_call: TRBJ2-3; d_call: NA; v_call: TRBV9; clone_size: once; cdr3_aa: CASSVGIAAADTQYF; cdr3_nt: TGTGCCAGCAGCGTAGGGATAGCGGCTGCAGATACGCAGTATTTT
j_call: TRBJ2-1; d_call: NA; v_call: TRBV4-2; clone_size: NA; cdr3_aa: CASSQDGSRGGEQFF; cdr3_nt: TGTGCCAGCAGCCAAGATGGTTCCCGGGGAGGTGAGCAGTTCTTC
j_call: TRBJ1-1; d_call: TRBD1; v_call: TRBV6-1; clone_size: NA; cdr3_aa: CASSDGTRGQAGTEAFF; cdr3_nt: TGTGCCAGCAGTGACGGCACTAGGGGACAGGCCGGCACTGAAGCTTTCTTT
j_call: TRBJ2-7; d_call: NA; v_call: TRBV7-9; clone_size: NA; cdr3_aa: CASIPGGRGRIEQYF; cdr3_nt: TGTGCCAGCATCCCGGGGGGCAGGGGGAGAATCGAGCAGTACTTC
j_call: TRBJ1-5; d_call: TRBD1; v_call: TRBV30; clone_size: few; cdr3_aa: CAWSRGRTGLNQPQHF; cdr3_nt: TGTGCCTGGAGCCGGGGCAGGACAGGGCTCAATCAGCCCCAGCATTTT
j_call: TRBJ2-5; d_call: TRBD2; v_call: TRBV7-2; clone_size: NA; cdr3_aa: CASSPSGEGLQTQYF; cdr3_nt: TGTGCCAGCAGCCCCAGCGGGGAGGGGCTACAGACCCAGTACTTC
j_call: TRBJ2-5; d_call: NA; v_call: TRBV5-1; clone_size: NA; cdr3_aa: CASTFQGIQQETQYF; cdr3_nt: TGCGCCAGCACCTTCCAGGGGATCCAACAAGAGACCCAGTACTTC
j_call: TRBJ2-3; d_call: TRBD2; v_call: TRBV27; clone_size: NA; cdr3_aa: CASSSIAGGVRRTDTQYF; cdr3_nt: TGTGCCAGCAGTTCAATAGCGGGAGGCGTCCGACGCACAGATACGCAGTATTTT
j_call: TRBJ1-4; d_call: NA; v_call: TRBV29-1; clone_size: NA; cdr3_aa: CSVRTVTNEKLFF; cdr3_nt: TGCAGCGTTCGGACAGTTACTAATGAAAAACTGTTTTTT
j_call: TRBJ1-6; d_call: NA; v_call: TRBV27; clone_size: NA; cdr3_aa: CASRITGSSYNSPLHF; cdr3_nt: TGTGCCAGCAGAATTACAGGGAGCTCCTATAATTCACCCCTCCACTTT
j_call: TRBJ2-4; d_call: NA; v_call: TRBV7-9; clone_size: NA; cdr3_aa: CASSLGEVAKNIQYF; cdr3_nt: TGTGCCAGCAGCTTAGGGGAAGTAGCCAAAAACATTCAGTACTTC
j_call: TRBJ2-7; d_call: TRBD1; v_call: TRBV6-5; clone_size: NA; cdr3_aa: CASRDRGEQYF; cdr3_nt: TGTGCCAGCAGGGACAGGGGCGAGCAGTACTTC
j_call: TRBJ2-7; d_call: NA; v_call: TRBV7-9; clone_size: NA; cdr3_aa: CASSFGGRATLTYEQYF; cdr3_nt: TGTGCCAGCAGCTTTGGGGGGCGGGCGACTCTAACCTACGAGCAGTACTTC
j_call: TRBJ2-2; d_call: TRBD1; v_call: TRBV7-8; clone_size: NA; cdr3_aa: CATSRGQGFANTGELFF; cdr3_nt: TGTGCCACCTCGAGGGGGCAAGGGTTCGCGAACACCGGGGAGCTGTTTTTT
j_call: TRBJ2-1; d_call: NA; v_call: TRBV7-2; clone_size: NA; cdr3_aa: CAATLGGRRANEQFF; cdr3_nt: TGTGCCGCCACCCTGGGGGGGCGACGTGCTAATGAGCAGTTCTTC
j_call: TRBJ2-7; d_call: TRBD1; v_call: TRBV29-1; clone_size: NA; cdr3_aa: CSVEAGQGAGVQYF; cdr3_nt: TGCAGCGTTGAGGCGGGACAGGGGGCAGGTGTGCAGTACTTC
j_call: TRBJ1-5; d_call: NA; v_call: TRBV28; clone_size: NA; cdr3_aa: CASSLWDSNQPQHF; cdr3_nt: TGTGCCAGCAGTTTATGGGACAGCAATCAGCCCCAGCATTTT
j_call: TRBJ1-5; d_call: NA; v_call: TRBV6-5; clone_size: NA; cdr3_aa: CASSWAGRDQPQHF; cdr3_nt: TGTGCCAGCAGTTGGGCGGGGCGGGATCAGCCCCAGCATTTT
j_call: TRBJ2-7; d_call: NA; v_call: TRBV5-4; clone_size: NA; cdr3_aa: CASSLGGGRRYEQYF; cdr3_nt: TGTGCCAGCAGCCTGGGAGGGGGGCGGCGCTACGAGCAGTACTTC
j_call: TRBJ2-1; d_call: TRBD2; v_call: TRBV27; clone_size: NA; cdr3_aa: CASSSPGTSGSHEQFF; cdr3_nt: TGTGCCAGCAGTTCGCCCGGGACTAGCGGGAGCCATGAGCAGTTCTTC
j_call: TRBJ1-6; d_call: NA; v_call: TRBV15; clone_size: few; cdr3_aa: CATSRDRGSSPLHF; cdr3_nt: TGTGCCACCAGCAGAGATAGAGGGAGTTCACCCCTCCACTTT
j_call: TRBJ1-1; d_call: NA; v_call: TRBV11-1; clone_size: NA; cdr3_aa: CASSLKQGTEAFF; cdr3_nt: TGTGCCAGCAGCTTAAAACAGGGCACTGAAGCTTTCTTT
j_call: TRBJ2-5; d_call: NA; v_call: TRBV29-1; clone_size: few; cdr3_aa: CSVDFRETQYF; cdr3_nt: TGCAGCGTTGACTTTAGGGAGACCCAGTACTTC
j_call: TRBJ2-3; d_call: NA; v_call: TRBV5-1; clone_size: NA; cdr3_aa: CASSSNQGRTDTQYF; cdr3_nt: TGCGCCAGCAGCTCGAACCAGGGCCGCACAGATACGCAGTATTTT
j_call: TRBJ2-7; d_call: TRBD2; v_call: TRBV4-2; clone_size: NA; cdr3_aa: CASSDAGAYEQYF; cdr3_nt: TGTGCCAGCAGCGATGCGGGGGCCTACGAGCAGTACTTC
j_call: TRBJ1-5; d_call: NA; v_call: TRBV29-1; clone_size: once; cdr3_aa: CSVQGGGSGNQPQHF; cdr3_nt: TGCAGCGTCCAAGGGGGGGGCTCTGGCAATCAGCCCCAGCATTTT
j_call: TRBJ1-2; d_call: NA; v_call: TRBV2; clone_size: NA; cdr3_aa: CASRRSDKNYGYTF; cdr3_nt: TGTGCCAGCAGGAGGTCAGACAAAAACTATGGCTACACCTTC
j_call: TRBJ1-2; d_call: TRBD1; v_call: TRBV7-9; clone_size: NA; cdr3_aa: CASSPIYAGTGSGYTF; cdr3_nt: TGTGCCAGCAGCCCGATATATGCCGGGACAGGCTCTGGCTACACCTTC
j_call: TRBJ2-7; d_call: TRBD2; v_call: TRBV28; clone_size: NA; cdr3_aa: CASSLSGGEQYF; cdr3_nt: TGTGCCAGCAGTTTATCGGGAGGCGAGCAGTACTTC
j_call: TRBJ1-6; d_call: NA; v_call: TRBV2; clone_size: NA; cdr3_aa: CASSERRGSPLHF; cdr3_nt: TGTGCCAGCAGTGAAAGGAGGGGTTCACCCCTCCACTTT
j_call: TRBJ2-7; d_call: TRBD1; v_call: TRBV7-9; clone_size: NA; cdr3_aa: CASSYGTVSYEQYF; cdr3_nt: TGTGCCAGCAGCTACGGGACAGTCTCCTACGAGCAGTACTTC
j_call: TRBJ2-7; d_call: TRBD1; v_call: TRBV28; clone_size: NA; cdr3_aa: CASSSSGTGGNEQYF; cdr3_nt: TGTGCCAGCAGTTCATCTGGGACAGGGGGTAACGAGCAGTACTTC
j_call: TRBJ1-5; d_call: TRBD1; v_call: TRBV28; clone_size: NA; cdr3_aa: CASSSVGQTYSNQPQHF; cdr3_nt: TGTGCCAGCAGTTCCGTGGGACAGACCTATAGCAATCAGCCCCAGCATTTT
j_call: TRBJ2-2; d_call: NA; v_call: TRBV6-6; clone_size: NA; cdr3_aa: CASNRGGAGSRGELFF; cdr3_nt: TGTGCCAGCAATCGCGGAGGGGCTGGCAGTCGGGGGGAGCTGTTTTTT
j_call: TRBJ1-2; d_call: NA; v_call: TRBV4-3; clone_size: NA; cdr3_aa: CASSQEGTSFGGYTF; cdr3_nt: TGCGCCAGCAGCCAAGAGGGGACCTCATTTGGAGGCTACACCTTC
j_call: TRBJ1-2; d_call: NA; v_call: TRBV5-1; clone_size: NA; cdr3_aa: CASSVFTTYQNNYGYTF; cdr3_nt: TGCGCCAGCAGCGTCTTCACTACGTACCAAAATAACTATGGCTACACCTTC
j_call: TRBJ2-5; d_call: TRBD2; v_call: TRBV4-2; clone_size: NA; cdr3_aa: CASSYLADQETQYF; cdr3_nt: TGTGCCAGCAGCTACCTAGCGGATCAAGAGACCCAGTACTTC
j_call: TRBJ2-1; d_call: TRBD2; v_call: TRBV5-1; clone_size: NA; cdr3_aa: CASSFTSGSRNEQFF; cdr3_nt: TGCGCCAGCAGCTTTACTAGCGGGAGTAGGAATGAGCAGTTCTTC
j_call: TRBJ2-3; d_call: NA; v_call: TRBV5-1; clone_size: NA; cdr3_aa: CASSRLGDTQYF; cdr3_nt: TGCGCCAGCAGCCGGCTCGGCGATACGCAGTATTTT
j_call: TRBJ2-1; d_call: NA; v_call: TRBV7-2; clone_size: NA; cdr3_aa: CASSQRGQESNEQFF; cdr3_nt: TGTGCCAGCAGCCAGCGGGGACAGGAAAGCAATGAGCAGTTCTTC
j_call: TRBJ2-2; d_call: TRBD2; v_call: TRBV7-3; clone_size: NA; cdr3_aa: CASTTSGRAGGNTGELFF; cdr3_nt: TGTGCCAGCACGACTAGCGGGAGGGCCGGTGGTAACACCGGGGAGCTGTTTTTT
j_call: TRBJ2-7; d_call: TRBD1; v_call: TRBV6-6; clone_size: NA; cdr3_aa: CASFHDPLGQDYEQYF; cdr3_nt: TGTGCCAGCTTCCACGACCCTTTGGGACAGGACTACGAGCAGTACTTC
j_call: TRBJ1-3; d_call: NA; v_call: TRBV5-1; clone_size: NA; cdr3_aa: CASSLGPLGSGNTIYF; cdr3_nt: TGCGCCAGCAGCTTGGGGCCCCTGGGCTCTGGAAACACCATATATTTT
j_call: TRBJ2-3; d_call: TRBD2; v_call: TRBV30; clone_size: NA; cdr3_aa: CAWKRGTSGGVSTDTQYF; cdr3_nt: TGTGCCTGGAAACGAGGGACTAGCGGGGGGGTTAGCACAGATACGCAGTATTTT